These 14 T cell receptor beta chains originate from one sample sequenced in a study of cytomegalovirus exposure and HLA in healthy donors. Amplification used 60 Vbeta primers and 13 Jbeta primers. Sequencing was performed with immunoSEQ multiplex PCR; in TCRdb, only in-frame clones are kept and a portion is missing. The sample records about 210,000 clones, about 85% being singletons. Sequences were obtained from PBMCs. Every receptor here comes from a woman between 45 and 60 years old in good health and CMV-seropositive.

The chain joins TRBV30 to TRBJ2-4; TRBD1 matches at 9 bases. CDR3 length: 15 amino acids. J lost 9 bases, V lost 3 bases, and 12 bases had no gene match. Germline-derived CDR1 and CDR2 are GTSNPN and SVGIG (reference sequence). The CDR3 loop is CAWSPFRDRDGIQYF. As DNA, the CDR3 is TGTGCCTGGAGCCCCTTTAGGGACAGGGACGGCATTCAGTACTTC.

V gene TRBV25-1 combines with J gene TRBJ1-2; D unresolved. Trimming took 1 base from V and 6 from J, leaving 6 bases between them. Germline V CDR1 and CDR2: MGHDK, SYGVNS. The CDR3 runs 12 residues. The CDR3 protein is CASSEFEHGYTF. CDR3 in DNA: TGTGCCAGCAGTGAATTCGAGCATGGCTACACCTTC.

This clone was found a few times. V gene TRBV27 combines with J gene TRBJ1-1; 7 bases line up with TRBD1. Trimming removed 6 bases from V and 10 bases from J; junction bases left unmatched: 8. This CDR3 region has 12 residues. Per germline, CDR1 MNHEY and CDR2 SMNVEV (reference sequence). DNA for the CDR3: TGTGCCAGCAGAGGGACAGTCCCAAGAGCTTTCTTT. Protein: CASRGTVPRAFF.

Written as DNA, the CDR3 is TGTGCCAGCAGCGCATCGACAGATACTTATGGCTACACCTTC. It is translated as CASSASTDTYGYTF. This rearrangement joins TRBV9 to TRBJ1-2; maybe TRBD1 (5 bases). With 3 bases removed from V and 5 bases from J, the gap between germline ends came to 14 bases. Germline V lookup: CDR1 SGDLS, CDR2 YYNGEE. CDR3 length: 14 residues. Drawing the rest from reference TRBV9 and TRBJ1-2, the complete variable domain is DSGVTQTPKHLITATGQRVTLRCSPRSGDLSVYWYQQSLDQGLQFLIQYYNGEERAKGNILERFSAQQFPDLHSELNLSSLELGDSALYFCASSASTDTYGYTFGSGTRLTVV.

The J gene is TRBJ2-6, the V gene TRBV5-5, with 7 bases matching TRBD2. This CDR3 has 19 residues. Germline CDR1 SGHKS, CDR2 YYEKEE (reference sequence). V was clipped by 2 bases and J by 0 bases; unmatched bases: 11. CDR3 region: CASSLFLLSGDSGANVLTF. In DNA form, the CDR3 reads TGTGCCAGCAGCTTATTTCTCCTAAGCGGGGACTCTGGGGCCAACGTCCTGACTTTC. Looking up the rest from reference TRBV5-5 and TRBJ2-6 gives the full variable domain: DAGVTQSPTHLIKTRGQQVTLRCSPISGHKSVSWYQQVLGQGPQFIFQYYEKEERGRGNFPDRFSARQFPNYSSELNVNALLLGDSALYLCASSLFLLSGDSGANVLTFGAGSRLTVL.

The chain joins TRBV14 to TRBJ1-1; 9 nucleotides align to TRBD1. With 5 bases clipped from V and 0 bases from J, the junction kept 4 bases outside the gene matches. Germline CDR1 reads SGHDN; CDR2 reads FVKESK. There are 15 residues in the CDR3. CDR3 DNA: TGTGCCAGCAGCTACGGGACAGGGATGAACACTGAAGCTTTCTTT. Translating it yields CASSYGTGMNTEAFF.

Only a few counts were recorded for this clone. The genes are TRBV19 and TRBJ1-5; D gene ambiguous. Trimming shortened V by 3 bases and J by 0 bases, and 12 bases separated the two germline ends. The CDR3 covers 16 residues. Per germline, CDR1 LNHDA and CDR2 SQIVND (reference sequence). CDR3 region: CASSISAGASNQPQHF. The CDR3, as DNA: TGTGCCAGTAGTATTTCTGCGGGCGCTAGCAATCAGCCCCAGCATTTT.

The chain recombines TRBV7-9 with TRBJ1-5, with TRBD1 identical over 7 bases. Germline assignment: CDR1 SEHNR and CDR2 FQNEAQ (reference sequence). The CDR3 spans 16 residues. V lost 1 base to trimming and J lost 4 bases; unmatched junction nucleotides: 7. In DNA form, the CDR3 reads TGTGCCAGCAGCTTAGTGTTGACAGGGAGGAATCAGCCCCAGCATTTT. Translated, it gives CASSLVLTGRNQPQHF.

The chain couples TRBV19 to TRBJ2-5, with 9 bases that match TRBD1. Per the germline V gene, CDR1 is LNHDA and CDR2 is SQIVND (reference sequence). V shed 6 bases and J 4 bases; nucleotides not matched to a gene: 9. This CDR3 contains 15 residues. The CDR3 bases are TGTGCCAGTAGGCGTACCGGGACAGGGCTAGAGACCCAGTACTTC. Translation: CASRRTGTGLETQYF.

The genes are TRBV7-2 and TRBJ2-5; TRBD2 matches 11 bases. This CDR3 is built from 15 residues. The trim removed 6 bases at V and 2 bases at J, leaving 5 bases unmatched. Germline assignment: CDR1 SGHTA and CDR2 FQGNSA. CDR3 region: CASRNSGGVQETQYF. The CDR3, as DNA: TGTGCCAGCAGAAATAGCGGGGGGGTACAAGAGACCCAGTACTTC.

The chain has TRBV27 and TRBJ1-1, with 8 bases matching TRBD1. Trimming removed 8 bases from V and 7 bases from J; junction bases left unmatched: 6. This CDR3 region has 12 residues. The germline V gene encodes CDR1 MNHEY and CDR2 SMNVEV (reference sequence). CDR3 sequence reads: CASGQGALEAFF. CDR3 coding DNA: TGTGCCAGCGGCCAGGGGGCTCTTGAAGCTTTCTTT.

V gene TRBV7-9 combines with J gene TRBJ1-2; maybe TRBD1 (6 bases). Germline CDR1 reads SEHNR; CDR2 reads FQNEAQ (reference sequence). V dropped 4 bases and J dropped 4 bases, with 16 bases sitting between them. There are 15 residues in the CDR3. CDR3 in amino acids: CASSSSLQGVYGYTF. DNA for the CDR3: TGTGCCAGCAGCTCGAGCTTACAGGGAGTCTATGGCTACACCTTC.

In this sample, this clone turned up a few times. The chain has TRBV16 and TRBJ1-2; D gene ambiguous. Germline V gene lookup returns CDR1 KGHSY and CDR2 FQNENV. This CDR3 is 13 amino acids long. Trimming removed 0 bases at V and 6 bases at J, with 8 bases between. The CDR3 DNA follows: TGTGCCAGCAGCCAATCAGGAGGGAATGGCTACACCTTC. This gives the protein CASSQSGGNGYTF.

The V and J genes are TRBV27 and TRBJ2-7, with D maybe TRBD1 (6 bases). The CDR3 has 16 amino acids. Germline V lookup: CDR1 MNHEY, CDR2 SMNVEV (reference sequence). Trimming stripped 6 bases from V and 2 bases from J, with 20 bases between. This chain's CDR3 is CASSPYHNRVTYEQYF. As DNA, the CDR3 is TGTGCCAGCAGCCCATATCATAACAGGGTCACCTACGAGCAGTACTTC.